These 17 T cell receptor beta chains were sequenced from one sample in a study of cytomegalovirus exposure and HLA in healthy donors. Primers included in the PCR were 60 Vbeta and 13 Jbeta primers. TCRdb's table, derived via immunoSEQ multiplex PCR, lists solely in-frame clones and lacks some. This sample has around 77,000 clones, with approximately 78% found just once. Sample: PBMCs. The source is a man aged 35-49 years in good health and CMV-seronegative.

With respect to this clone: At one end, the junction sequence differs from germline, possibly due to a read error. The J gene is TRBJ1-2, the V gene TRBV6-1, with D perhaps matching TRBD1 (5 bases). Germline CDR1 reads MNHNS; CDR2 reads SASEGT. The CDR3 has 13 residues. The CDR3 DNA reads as TGTGCCAGCAACAAAGCTCAGGGCATTGGCTACCCCTTC. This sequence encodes CASNKAQGIGYPF.

The CDR3 protein is CASSSPAPTGELFF. The CDR3 bases are TGTGCCAGCAGCTCGCCTGCGCCCACCGGGGAGCTGTTTTTT. V usage is TRBV13 and J usage is TRBJ2-2; D ambiguous. Germline-derived CDR1 and CDR2 are PRHDT and FYEKMQ (reference sequence). The CDR3 has 14 amino acids. V was cut by 4 bases and J by 4 bases, with 10 bases left in between.

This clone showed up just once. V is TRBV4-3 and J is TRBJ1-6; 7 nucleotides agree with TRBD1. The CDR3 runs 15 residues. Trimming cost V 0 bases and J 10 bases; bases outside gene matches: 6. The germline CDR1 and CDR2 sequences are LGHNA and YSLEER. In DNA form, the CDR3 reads TGCGCCAGCAGCCAAGAAGGGCCAGGGGGGTCACCCCTCCACTTT. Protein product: CASSQEGPGGSPLHF.

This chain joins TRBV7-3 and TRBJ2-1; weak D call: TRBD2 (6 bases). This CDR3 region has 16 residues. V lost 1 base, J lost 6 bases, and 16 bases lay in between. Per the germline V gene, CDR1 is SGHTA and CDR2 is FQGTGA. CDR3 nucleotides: TGTGCCAGCAGCTTAATCGGCGTCTTGGGGGGCAATGAGCAGTTCTTC. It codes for CASSLIGVLGGNEQFF. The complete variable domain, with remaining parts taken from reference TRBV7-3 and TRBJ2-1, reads GAGVSQTPSNKVTEKGKYVELRCDPISGHTALYWYRQSLGQGPEFLIYFQGTGAADDSGLPNDRFFAVRPEGSVSTLKIQRTERGDSAVYLCASSLIGVLGGNEQFFGPGTRLTVL.

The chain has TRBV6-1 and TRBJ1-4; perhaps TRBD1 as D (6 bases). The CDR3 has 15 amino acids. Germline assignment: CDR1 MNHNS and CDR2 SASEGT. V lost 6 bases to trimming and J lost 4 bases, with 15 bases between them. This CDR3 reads CASSLPDRSNEKLFF. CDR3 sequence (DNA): TGTGCCAGCAGCCTACCCGACAGGAGTAATGAAAAACTGTTTTTT.

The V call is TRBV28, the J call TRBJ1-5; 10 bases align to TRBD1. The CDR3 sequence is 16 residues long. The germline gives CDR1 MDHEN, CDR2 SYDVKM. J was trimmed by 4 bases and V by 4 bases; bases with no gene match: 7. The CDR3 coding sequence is TGTGCCAGCAGTTCAAGGGGACAGGGGATGAATCAGCCCCAGCATTTT. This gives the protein CASSSRGQGMNQPQHF.

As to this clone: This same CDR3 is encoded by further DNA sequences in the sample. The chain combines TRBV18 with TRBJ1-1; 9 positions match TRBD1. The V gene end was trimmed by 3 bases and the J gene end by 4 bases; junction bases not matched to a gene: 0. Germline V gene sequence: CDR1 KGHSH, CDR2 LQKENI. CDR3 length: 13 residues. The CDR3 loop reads CASSPTGGTEAFF. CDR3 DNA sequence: TGTGCCAGCTCACCGACAGGGGGCACTGAAGCTTTCTTT.

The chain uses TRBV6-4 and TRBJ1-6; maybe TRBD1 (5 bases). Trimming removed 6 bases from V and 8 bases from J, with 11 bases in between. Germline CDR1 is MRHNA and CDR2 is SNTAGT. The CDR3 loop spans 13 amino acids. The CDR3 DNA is TGTGCCAGCAGGGGGGGGGTAGATTCACCCCTCCACTTT. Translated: CASRGGVDSPLHF.

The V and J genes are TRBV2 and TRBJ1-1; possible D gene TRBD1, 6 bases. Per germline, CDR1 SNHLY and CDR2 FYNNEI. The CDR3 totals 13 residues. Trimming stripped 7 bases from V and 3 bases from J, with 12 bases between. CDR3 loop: CASKGQIYTEAFF. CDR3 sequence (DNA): TGTGCCAGCAAAGGACAGATTTACACTGAAGCTTTCTTT. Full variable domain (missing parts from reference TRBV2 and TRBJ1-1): EPEVTQTPSHQVTQMGQEVILRCVPISNHLYFYWYRQILGQKVEFLVSFYNNEISEKSEIFDDQFSVERPDGSNFTLKIRSTKLEDSAMYFCASKGQIYTEAFFGQGTRLTVV.

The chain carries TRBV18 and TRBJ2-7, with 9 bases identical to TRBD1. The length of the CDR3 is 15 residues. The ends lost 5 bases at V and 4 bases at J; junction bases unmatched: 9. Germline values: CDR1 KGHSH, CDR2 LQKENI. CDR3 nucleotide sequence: TGTGCCAGCTCATCCCCGGGACAGGGAAGGTACGAGCAGTACTTC. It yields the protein CASSSPGQGRYEQYF.

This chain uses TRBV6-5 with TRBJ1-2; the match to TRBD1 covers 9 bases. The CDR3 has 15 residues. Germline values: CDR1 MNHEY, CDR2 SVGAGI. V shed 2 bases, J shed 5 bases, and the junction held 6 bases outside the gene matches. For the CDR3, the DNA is TGTGCCAGCAGTTACAAGGGACAGGGTCTTTATGGCTACACCTTC. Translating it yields CASSYKGQGLYGYTF.

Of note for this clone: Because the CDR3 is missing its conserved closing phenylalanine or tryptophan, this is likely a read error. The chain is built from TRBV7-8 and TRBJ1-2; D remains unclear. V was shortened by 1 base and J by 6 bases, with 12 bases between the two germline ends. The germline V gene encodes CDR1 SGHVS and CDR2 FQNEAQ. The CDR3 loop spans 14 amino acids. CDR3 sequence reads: CASSLGMTRHGYTL. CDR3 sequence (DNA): TGTGCCAGCAGCTTAGGTATGACCCGACATGGCTACACCCTC.

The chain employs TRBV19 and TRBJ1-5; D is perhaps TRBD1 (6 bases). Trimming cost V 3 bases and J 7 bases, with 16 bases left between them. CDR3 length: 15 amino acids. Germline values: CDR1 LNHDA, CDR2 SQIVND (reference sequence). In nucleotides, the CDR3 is TGTGCCAGTAGTATGGCACAGGGCCTTGGGCAGCCCCAGCATTTT. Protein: CASSMAQGLGQPQHF.

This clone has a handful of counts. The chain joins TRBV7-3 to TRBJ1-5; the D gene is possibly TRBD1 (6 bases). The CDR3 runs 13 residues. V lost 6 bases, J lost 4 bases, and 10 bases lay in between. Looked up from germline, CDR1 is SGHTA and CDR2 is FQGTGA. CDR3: CASSQTGNQPQHF. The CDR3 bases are TGTGCCAGCAGTCAGACAGGTAATCAGCCCCAGCATTTT.

As DNA, the CDR3 is TGTGCCAGCAGTCCACAGGTTCCCATGAACACTGAAGCTTTCTTT. Encoded protein: CASSPQVPMNTEAFF. The chain couples TRBV6-6 to TRBJ1-1; D is possibly TRBD1 (5 bases). The ends were cut back, 5 bases at V and 0 bases at J, with 13 bases in the middle. The CDR3 sequence is 15 residues long. In germline, CDR1 is MNHNY, CDR2 SVGAGI (reference sequence).

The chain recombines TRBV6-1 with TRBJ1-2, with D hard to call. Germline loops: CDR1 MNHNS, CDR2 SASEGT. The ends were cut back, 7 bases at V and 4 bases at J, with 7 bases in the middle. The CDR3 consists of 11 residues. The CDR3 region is CASTSLYGYTF. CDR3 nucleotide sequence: TGTGCCAGCACAAGCCTCTATGGCTACACCTTC.

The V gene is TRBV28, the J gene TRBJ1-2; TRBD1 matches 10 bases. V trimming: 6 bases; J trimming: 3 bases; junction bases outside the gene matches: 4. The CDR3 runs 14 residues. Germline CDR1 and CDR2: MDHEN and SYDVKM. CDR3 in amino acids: CASRSGQGYYGYTF. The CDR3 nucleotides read TGTGCCAGCAGGTCGGGACAGGGGTACTATGGCTACACCTTC.